Below, 3 T cell receptor beta chains from the same sample are listed, as sequenced in a study of cytomegalovirus exposure and HLA in healthy donors. 13 Jbeta primers and 60 Vbeta primers were used for the PCR. Using immunoSEQ multiplex PCR, the repertoire was profiled, and TCRdb retains in-frame clones only, with some absent. The repertoire holds more than 95,000 clones, with roughly 66% as singletons. Source material: PBMCs. These receptors all stem from a man between 60 and 75 years old in good health and CMV-seropositive.

The CDR3 loop reads CASSQDGKGNQPQHF. The CDR3 nucleotides read TGTGCCAGCAGCCAAGACGGGAAGGGCAATCAGCCCCAGCATTTT. V and J are TRBV7-2 and TRBJ1-5; D remains unclear. The CDR3 has 15 residues. Germline CDR1 and CDR2: SGHTA and FQGNSA. Trimming cost V 5 bases and J 2 bases, with 13 bases left between them.

Within the sample, this clone is medium-sized. The chain is built from TRBV5-6 and TRBJ2-5; perhaps TRBD1 as D (5 bases). The CDR3 runs 13 residues. CDR1 is SGHDT, CDR2 YYEEEE, per germline. V lost 4 bases to trimming and J lost 4 bases, with 11 bases between them. Here the CDR3 DNA reads TGTGCCAGCAGCCCAGGGTTCGGAGAGACCCAGTACTTC. Protein sequence: CASSPGFGETQYF.

The V call is TRBV5-1, the J call TRBJ2-7; 7 bases align to TRBD1. Germline CDR1 SGHRS, CDR2 YFSETQ. Germline trimming cut 4 bases from V and 1 base from J; bases unmatched to any gene: 8. The CDR3 runs to 15 residues. The CDR3 nucleotides are TGCGCCAGCAGCGCTCGACAGGGTAGATCCTACGAGCAGTACTTC. This encodes CASSARQGRSYEQYF.